The rows below give T cell receptor beta chains drawn from one sample of a study of cytomegalovirus exposure and HLA in healthy donors. Assay: immunoSEQ multiplex PCR; the TCRdb copy retains only in-frame clones and omits some. The data contain about 100,000 clones, less than 80% of them seen just once; the ten biggest clones take up 3.1%. What was sequenced was PBMCs. The receptors stem from a woman between 40 and 50 years old in good health and CMV-seronegative. Each CDR3 is given with its conserved first and last residue. Each record gives: J gene, clone size, D gene, V gene, CDR3 protein, CDR3 DNA. The D gene is left open where the match is weak. Only some rows state a clone size, as once, few, many or a class for expanded clones.

>TRBJ2-2|NA|NA|TRBV28
CASSSPLDSGELFF
TGTGCCAGCAGTTCCCCCCTGGACTCCGGGGAGCTGTTTTTT
>TRBJ2-7|NA|TRBD1|TRBV7-2
CASSSFDRGQSEQYF
TGTGCCAGCAGCTCTTTTGACAGGGGGCAGAGTGAGCAGTACTTC
>TRBJ1-2|NA|NA|TRBV28
CASSLEDSLIYGYTF
TGTGCCAGCAGTTTAGAGGACAGTCTAATCTATGGCTACACCTTC
>TRBJ1-2|NA|NA|TRBV5-6
CASSLVGRRYGYTF
TGTGCCAGCAGCTTGGTAGGCAGGCGTTATGGCTACACCTTC
>TRBJ1-6|NA|NA|TRBV10-3
CAISVSRTRGGNSPLHF
TGTGCCATCAGTGTGAGTCGGACTCGGGGTGGGAATTCACCCCTCCACTTT
>TRBJ1-1|few|NA|TRBV29-1
CSVSKELNTEAFF
TGCAGCGTTTCTAAGGAGTTGAACACTGAAGCTTTCTTT
>TRBJ2-7|few|TRBD2|TRBV6-6
CASTVPGLAVPYEQYF
TGTGCCAGCACCGTACCGGGACTAGCGGTTCCCTACGAGCAGTACTTC
>TRBJ2-3|NA|NA|TRBV27
CASSFELASTDTQYF
TGTGCCAGCAGTTTTGAGCTAGCTAGCACAGATACGCAGTATTTT
>TRBJ2-5|NA|NA|TRBV15
CATSIDPSGEETQYF
TGTGCCACCAGCATAGATCCATCGGGGGAAGAGACCCAGTACTTC
>TRBJ2-7|NA|NA|TRBV9
CASSSRTGWSYEQYF
TGTGCCAGCAGCTCTCGAACAGGGTGGTCCTACGAGCAGTACTTC
>TRBJ1-6|NA|NA|TRBV27
CASSLAQEARRNSPLHF
TGTGCCAGCAGTTTGGCTCAGGAGGCAAGGAGGAATTCACCCCTCCACTTT
>TRBJ2-5|few|NA|TRBV28
CASRAGKETQYF
TGTGCCAGCAGGGCCGGGAAAGAGACCCAGTACTTC
>TRBJ1-1|NA|TRBD1|TRBV7-9
CASSRQGMNTEAFF
TGTGCCAGCAGCCGACAGGGGATGAACACTGAAGCTTTCTTT
>TRBJ2-2|NA|TRBD1|TRBV2
CASSGVRGTGELFF
TGTGCCAGCAGTGGGGTCAGGGGGACCGGGGAGCTGTTTTTT
>TRBJ2-1|few|TRBD2|TRBV28
CASSWTSGRAEQFF
TGTGCCAGCAGTTGGACTAGCGGGAGGGCTGAGCAGTTCTTC
>TRBJ2-7|NA|NA|TRBV7-2
CASSSPYLSYEQYF
TGTGCCAGCAGCTCCCCCTATCTTTCCTACGAGCAGTACTTC
>TRBJ2-3|few|TRBD1|TRBV2
CASSERDRVGDTQYF
TGTGCCAGCAGTGAGAGGGACAGGGTTGGGGATACGCAGTATTTT
>TRBJ1-2|NA|NA|TRBV9
CASSVASGPGGGYTF
TGTGCCAGCAGCGTAGCTTCCGGGCCCGGAGGTGGCTACACCTTC
>TRBJ2-1|NA|NA|TRBV30
CAWMQVPLYNEQFF
TGTGCCTGGATGCAGGTCCCCCTCTACAATGAGCAGTTCTTC
>TRBJ2-5|NA|NA|TRBV6-1
CASSQSSRRETQYF
TGTGCCAGCAGCCAGTCGTCCAGAAGAGAGACCCAGTACTTC
>TRBJ1-1|NA|TRBD1|TRBV6-1
CASSVRQGGGENTEAFF
TGTGCCAGCAGTGTTCGACAGGGAGGCGGGGAGAACACTGAAGCTTTCTTT
>TRBJ2-7|NA|TRBD1|TRBV6-1
CASSWDRVGYEQYF
TGTGCCAGCAGCTGGGACAGGGTAGGCTACGAGCAGTACTTC
>TRBJ2-7|NA|NA|TRBV7-9
CASSLEAGSIFSYEQYF
TGTGCCAGCAGCTTAGAGGCGGGCAGCATTTTCTCCTACGAGCAGTACTTC
>TRBJ2-1|few|TRBD1|TRBV6-5
CASSYRGTGGYNEQFF
TGTGCCAGCAGTTACAGAGGGACAGGGGGCTACAATGAGCAGTTCTTC
>TRBJ2-3|NA|TRBD2|TRBV5-1
CASGRGRGGTDTQYF
TGCGCCAGCGGCCGGGGGCGGGGGGGGACAGATACGCAGTATTTT
>TRBJ2-1|NA|TRBD2|TRBV4-2
CASSRASGGHNEQFF
TGTGCCAGCAGCCGGGCTAGCGGGGGCCACAATGAGCAGTTCTTC
>TRBJ2-1|NA|TRBD2|TRBV7-2
CASSFTSGGVGSYNEQFF
TGTGCCAGCAGCTTCACTAGCGGGGGGGTCGGGTCCTACAATGAGCAGTTCTTC
>TRBJ1-2|NA|TRBD1|TRBV28
CASTGTGNYGYTF
TGTGCCAGCACCGGGACAGGCAACTATGGCTACACCTTC
>TRBJ1-1|NA|NA|TRBV7-9
CSSSLVFGTEAFF
TGTTCCAGCAGCTTAGTTTTCGGCACTGAAGCTTTCTTT
>TRBJ1-1|NA|NA|TRBV5-1
CASSKQGPEAFF
TGCGCCAGCAGCAAACAGGGCCCTGAAGCTTTCTTT
>TRBJ2-3|NA|TRBD2|TRBV11-2
CASSGLAGGADTQYF
TGTGCCAGCAGCGGGCTAGCGGGAGGTGCAGATACGCAGTATTTT
>TRBJ1-2|NA|NA|TRBV19
CASSIVGVGGYTF
TGTGCCAGTAGTATTGTCGGGGTGGGCGGCTACACCTTC
>TRBJ1-4|NA|TRBD1|TRBV2
CASITDRGQGEKLFF
TGTGCCAGCATCACCGACAGGGGGCAGGGTGAAAAACTGTTTTTT
>TRBJ1-6|once|TRBD1|TRBV4-1
CASRHTGTGDSPLHF
TGCGCCAGCAGGCACACCGGGACAGGGGATTCACCCCTCCACTTT
>TRBJ2-3|NA|TRBD2|TRBV7-8
CASSLTSGGGTDTQYF
TGTGCCAGCAGCTTAACTAGCGGAGGAGGCACAGATACGCAGTATTTT
>TRBJ2-7|NA|TRBD2|TRBV4-3
CASSQDSGTSYEQYF
TGCGCCAGCAGCCAAGATAGCGGGACCTCCTACGAGCAGTACTTC
>TRBJ2-2|few|TRBD1|TRBV5-1
CASSLAGQGAAGELFF
TGCGCCAGCAGCTTGGCCGGACAGGGGGCGGCCGGGGAGCTGTTTTTT
>TRBJ2-3|NA|NA|TRBV30
CAWSGISTDTQYF
TGTGCCTGGAGCGGGATAAGCACAGATACGCAGTATTTT
>TRBJ1-1|NA|TRBD1|TRBV6-1
CASRLTGMTEAFF
TGTGCCAGCAGGCTGACAGGGATGACTGAAGCTTTCTTT
>TRBJ2-3|few|TRBD2|TRBV27
CASSPTSGRVGLADTQYF
TGTGCCAGCAGCCCCACTAGCGGGAGAGTAGGTTTGGCAGATACGCAGTATTTT
>TRBJ1-5|NA|NA|TRBV7-2
CASSSYWTVTQPQHF
TGTGCCAGCAGCTCATACTGGACAGTTACTCAGCCCCAGCATTTT